Listed here is a single TCR beta chain. This clonotype was counted at least ten times. Its antigen is not yet known. Per-base qualities were not stored, and no clone one base away is much larger. The data stem from a study of T cells in Graves' hyperthyroidism and ophthalmopathy (dated 2019 in TCRdb). Study-level background: Peripheral blood was sampled at the time of initial diagnosis, prior to any treatment. After blood sampling, hyperthyroidism patients were treated with methimazole at a starting dose of 30 mg daily, and ophthalmopathy patients were treated with high-dose intravenous methylprednisolone. Whether ophthalmopathy could be predicted prospectively was tested in an independent validation cohort made up of some 20 hyperthyroidism patients plus 17 patients who later progressed to ophthalmopathy. Thyroid tissue and blood T-cell repertoires from more than 5 Graves' hyperthyroidism patients were also compared in the study. TCR V-J signatures able to tell the groups apart were searched for in a discovery cohort of some 100 patients, of whom more than 40 had Graves' ophthalmopathy and roughly 57 had stable Graves' hyperthyroidism. For training and testing, the approximately 97 patients in the discovery cohort were randomly divided in a 7:3 ratio. TCR Vbeta CDR3 sequencing of approximately 140 peripheral blood samples (roughly 43 ophthalmopathy, roughly 74 hyperthyroidism and around 17 progressor patients) is reported in the paper. Results the study describes overall, beyond this receptor: During validation, the model predicted progression to ophthalmopathy a median of around 6 months ahead of onset, with almost 71% sensitivity and around 72% specificity. No statistical method was used to fix the sample size in advance, and group allocation was not hidden from the investigators. Blood samples also contained most of the expanded thyroid clonotypes (frequency above 0.001), which suggests that blood repertoires may reflect thyroid immune responses. In cross-validation, a model built on a 13 V-J signature told ophthalmopathy apart from stable hyperthyroidism with under 90% sensitivity and 81% to 82% specificity, and in testing the same model reached 80%/75%.

Amplification of TCR beta CDR3 regions was carried out from RNA transcripts. The first round of RT-PCR for the TCR CDR3 was performed with the HTBI primer set and the Qiagen OneStep RT-PCR kit. Libraries were constructed in a second round of multiplex PCR, after which size selection and purification were performed. Libraries were sequenced paired-end with 100 bp reads on an Illumina HiSeq2000. On the authors' methods: SOAPnuke was used to process the raw data, with reads discarded if the reads contained adapters or uncalled bases, had a mean Phred below 15, or lacked an exact constant-primer or identifier match. COPE v1.2.5 was used to merge the high-quality paired reads, and each unique nucleotide sequence was defined as a clonotype. Clonotypes were aligned to IMGT TRBV, TRBD and TRBJ reference segments using MiTCR v1.1. The analysis included only V-J combinations with a frequency above 0.0001, which together covered more than 98% of the repertoires. The TCS score was defined as F50 (clonal expansion) divided by E x V (chaos), with BLOSUM62-based TCRdist calculated between CDR3 peptides within each V-J. Welch's t-statistics and random forest reduced 450 to 600 V-J features to 13, which were used in a naive Bayes classifier (R e1071). TCRdb trimmed the raw reads at Q25, called clones with MiXCR and kept productive beta chains. Identical CDR3 proteins give one entry, which carries the most common genes and DNA. The authors' filters were not applied to this entry. Counted in this sample were around 290,000 distinct CDR3 sequences; around 15% of them appeared once. 7% to 9% of the sample is taken by the ten largest.

Stable Graves' hyperthyroidism was defined as the absence of progression to ophthalmopathy over 18 months of follow-up. The hyperthyroidism patients were between 18 and 65 years old and newly diagnosed, with a disease duration of less than 2 months. Exclusion was applied to patients with uncontrolled infections, other autoimmune diseases, pregnancy or lactation. Diagnoses were established on the basis of clinical symptoms, serum thyroxine and TRAb, thyroid ultrasound, and orbital computed tomography. Ficoll-Paque density gradient centrifugation was used to isolate PBMCs from around 10 ml of fresh peripheral blood. Total RNA was extracted with Trizol reagent, and quality was checked on an Agilent 2100 Bioanalyzer. CDR1 and CDR2 are read off the germline V gene (reference sequence) as DFQATT and SNEGSKA. From the cysteine through the phenylalanine, the CDR3 covers 15 amino acids. Left in the record is the CDR3 DNA by itself, 45 bases read in frame from the first base. The V end loses 0 bases and the J end loses 0 bases, and a stretch of 10 bases separates them.

The chain is assembled from TRBV20-1 and TRBJ2-3; the D match is possibly TRBD1 or TRBD2, with 5 bases aligned in each. The TCR originated in a middle-aged woman with Graves' hyperthyroidism. Sequenced material: blood. The nucleotide sequence reads as follows: TGCAGTGCTAGAGATCGGGGCGGGAGCACAGATACGCAGTATTTT. The resulting protein is CSARDRGGSTDTQYF.